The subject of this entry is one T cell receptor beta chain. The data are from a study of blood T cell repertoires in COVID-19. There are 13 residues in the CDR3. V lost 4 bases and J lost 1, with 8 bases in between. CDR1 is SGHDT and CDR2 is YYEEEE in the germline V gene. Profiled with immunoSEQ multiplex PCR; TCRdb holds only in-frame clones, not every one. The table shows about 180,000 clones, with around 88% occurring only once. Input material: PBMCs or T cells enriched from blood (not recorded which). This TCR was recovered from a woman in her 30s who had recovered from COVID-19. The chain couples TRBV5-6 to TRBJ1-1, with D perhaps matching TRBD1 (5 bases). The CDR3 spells CASSLRGNTEAFF. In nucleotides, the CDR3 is TGTGCCAGCAGCCTAAGGGGGAACACTGAAGCTTTCTTT.